These 11 T cell receptor beta chains were sequenced from one sample in a study of T cells in women clearing cervical HPV infection. Using immunoSEQ multiplex PCR, the repertoire was profiled, and TCRdb retains in-frame clones only, with some absent. The sample has about 39,000 clones; the top ten hold about 5%. What was sequenced was blood buffy coat. The receptors derive from a woman between 18 and 75 years old with a cervical HPV16 infection that either progressed to CIN3+ or cleared (not recorded which).

Notes on this clone: The CDR3 end lies 3 residues beyond the end of the read and is filled in from the germline J gene. The chain employs TRBV19 and TRBJ2-3, with 13 bases matching TRBD2. CDR1 LNHDA and CDR2 SQIVND come from the germline V gene (reference sequence). Unmatched junction bases numbered 6, after V lost 5 bases and J lost 1 base. The CDR3 is 17 amino acids. CDR3 bases read: TGTGCCAGTAGTGGACTAGCGGGGGACCGGGGCACAGATACG. Encoded protein: CASSGLAGDRGTDT. The CDR3 in its entirety is CASSGLAGDRGTDTQYF.

Notes on this clone: With the read ending 3 residues before the CDR3 end, the germline J gene is used to fill in that end. The chain is built from TRBV10-3 and TRBJ1-2; D is unresolved. Trimming took 1 base from V and 4 from J, leaving 13 bases between them. CDR1 is ENHRY, CDR2 SYGVKD, per germline. The CDR3 loop spans 15 amino acids. The chain's CDR3 is CAISELGQGSYGYTF. The CDR3 bases that were read are TGTGCCATCAGTGAGTTAGGGCAAGGCTCCTATGGC.

As for this clone: Read sequence stops 3 residues before the CDR3 end, and the germline J gene provides the missing end. The V call is TRBV20-1, the J call TRBJ2-5; the D gene is possibly TRBD1 (7 bases). The V end was cut by 1 base, the J end by 2 bases, with 14 bases between. This CDR3 has 15 amino acids. Germline V gene sequence: CDR1 DFQATT, CDR2 SNEGSKA (reference sequence). The CDR3 here is CSARVPAGGQETQYF. The sequenced part of the CDR3 DNA is TGCAGTGCTAGAGTTCCGGCAGGGGGGCAAGAGACC.

Regarding this clone: The read is 3 residues too short to cover the CDR3 end, so that end is filled in from the germline J gene. The V and J genes are TRBV6-2 or TRBV6-3 and TRBJ2-1; TRBD2 aligns across 8 bases. V shed 3 bases, J shed 8 bases, and the junction held 12 bases outside the gene matches. The CDR3 consists of 16 residues. Germline V gives CDR1 MNHEY, CDR2 SVGEGT. This CDR3 reads CASSYVGSGGRDEQFF. CDR3 bases read: TGTGCCAGCAGTTATGTGGGAAGCGGGGGCAGGGATGAG.

A note on this clone: The read terminates 3 residues ahead of where the CDR3 ends, so the germline J gene completes it. The chain couples TRBV2 to TRBJ2-1; possibly TRBD2 for D (6 bases). Germline values: CDR1 SNHLY, CDR2 FYNNEI. Trimming pared 6 bases from V and 1 base from J, leaving 19 bases between. The CDR3 has 17 amino acids. CDR3 in amino acids: CASRGPGPRGSYNEQFF. The part of the CDR3 DNA that was read is TGTGCCAGCAGAGGACCTGGACCCCGGGGGTCCTACAATGAG.

With respect to this clone: The CDR3 goes on 3 residues after the read ends, and that part is filled in from the germline J gene. This sequence joins TRBV5-1 and TRBJ1-4; 7 bases agree with TRBD1. The CDR3 loop spans 14 amino acids. Trimming cost V 0 bases and J 7 bases; bases outside gene matches: 3. Germline CDR1 and CDR2: SGHRS and YFSETQ. The CDR3 spells CASSLVTGFEKLFF. The sequenced part of the CDR3 DNA is TGCGCCAGCAGCTTGGTGACAGGGTTTGAAAAA.

The CDR3 protein is CASSDRTGGSYGYTF. The sequenced CDR3 bases are TGTGCCAGCAGTGATAGGACAGGCGGCTCCTATGGC. The rearrangement links TRBV6-4 to TRBJ1-2; 7 positions match TRBD1. Sequencing ends 3 residues short of the CDR3 end; the germline J gene provides the rest. V shed 3 bases and J 4 bases; nucleotides not matched to a gene: 8. CDR1 is MRHNA, CDR2 SNTAGT, per germline. The CDR3 runs 15 residues.

Details on this clone: The read finishes 3 residues shy of the CDR3 end, and the germline J gene is used to complete it. The V and J genes are TRBV5-1 and TRBJ2-1, with 10 bases matching TRBD2. The J segment lost 5 bases and the V segment lost 4 bases, leaving 6 bases of the junction unmatched. In germline, CDR1 is SGHRS, CDR2 YFSETQ. This CDR3 contains 15 residues. CDR3 sequence reads: CASSRGTSANNEQFF. The sequenced part of the CDR3 DNA is TGCGCCAGCAGCCGGGGGACTAGCGCAAACAATGAG.

As concerns this clone: The read halts 3 residues ahead of the CDR3 end, with the missing end drawn from the germline J gene. The chain carries TRBV5-1 and TRBJ1-4; 7 bases are a match to TRBD1. Trimming cost V 0 bases and J 6 bases; bases outside gene matches: 2. Germline CDR1 reads SGHRS; CDR2 reads YFSETQ. The CDR3 is made up of 14 amino acids. CDR3 sequence: CASSLAGTDEKLFF. CDR3 DNA, as far as it was read: TGCGCCAGCAGCTTGGCGGGGACAGATGAAAAA.

A note on this clone: A read error may account for a junction end that differs from germline. Read sequence stops 3 residues before the CDR3 end, and the germline J gene provides the missing end. The rearrangement joins TRBV6-1 to TRBJ2-3, with 8 nucleotides matching TRBD1. The CDR3 extends over 15 amino acids. The germline V gene encodes CDR1 MNHNS and CDR2 SASEGT. Partial CDR3 DNA: TGTGCCAGCAGGGAAGACAGGGGTTACACAGATACG. This encodes CASREDRGYTDT. The whole CDR3 protein is CASREDRGYTDTQYF.

As concerns this clone: The read terminates 3 residues ahead of where the CDR3 ends, so the germline J gene completes it. The chain employs TRBV18 and TRBJ2-3; 8 nucleotides match TRBD2. This CDR3 region has 14 residues. V trimming: 5 bases; J trimming: 1 base; junction bases outside the gene matches: 2. The germline V gene encodes CDR1 KGHSH and CDR2 LQKENI. CDR3 sequence: CASSSTSGTDTQYF. The covered CDR3 bases are TGTGCCAGCTCATCGACTAGCGGCACAGATACG.